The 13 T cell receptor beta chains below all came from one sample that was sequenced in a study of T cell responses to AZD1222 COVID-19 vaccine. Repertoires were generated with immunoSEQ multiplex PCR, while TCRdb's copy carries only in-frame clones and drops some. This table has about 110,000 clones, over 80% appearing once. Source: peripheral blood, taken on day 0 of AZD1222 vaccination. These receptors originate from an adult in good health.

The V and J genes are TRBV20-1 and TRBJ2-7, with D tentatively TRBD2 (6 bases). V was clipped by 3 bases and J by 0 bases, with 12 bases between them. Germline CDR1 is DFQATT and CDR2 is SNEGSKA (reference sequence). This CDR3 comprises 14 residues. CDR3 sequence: CSASDPGSSYEQYF. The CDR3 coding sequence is TGCAGTGCTAGTGATCCCGGGAGCTCCTACGAGCAGTACTTC.

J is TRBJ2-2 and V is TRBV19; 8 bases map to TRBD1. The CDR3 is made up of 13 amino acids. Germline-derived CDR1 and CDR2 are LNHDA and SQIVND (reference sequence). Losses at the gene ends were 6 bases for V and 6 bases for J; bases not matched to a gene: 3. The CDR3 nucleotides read TGTGCCAGTAGAGGACAGGGTCCCGGGGAGCTGTTTTTT. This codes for CASRGQGPGELFF.

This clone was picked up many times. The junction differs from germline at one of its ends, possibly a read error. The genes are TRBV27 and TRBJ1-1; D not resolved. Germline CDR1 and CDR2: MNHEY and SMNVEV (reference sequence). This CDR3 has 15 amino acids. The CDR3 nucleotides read TGTGCCAGCCGTTTCGCCCAGGCGAAGAACACTGAAGCTTTCTTT. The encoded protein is CASRFAQAKNTEAFF.

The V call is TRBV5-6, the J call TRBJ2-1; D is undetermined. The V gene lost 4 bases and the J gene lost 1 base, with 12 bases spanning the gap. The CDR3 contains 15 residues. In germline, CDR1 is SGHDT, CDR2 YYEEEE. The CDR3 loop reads CASSPWFLSYNEQFF. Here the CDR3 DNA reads TGTGCCAGCAGCCCCTGGTTTCTTTCCTACAATGAGCAGTTCTTC.

CDR3 amino acids: CASSWTSGYQETQYF. Here the CDR3 DNA reads TGTGCCAGCAGCTGGACTAGCGGGTACCAAGAGACCCAGTACTTC. V is TRBV5-4 and J is TRBJ2-5, with TRBD2 matching over 11 bases. This CDR3 has 15 residues. Germline CDR1 is SGHNT and CDR2 is YYREEE (reference sequence). The ends lost 3 bases at V and 0 bases at J; junction bases unmatched: 1.

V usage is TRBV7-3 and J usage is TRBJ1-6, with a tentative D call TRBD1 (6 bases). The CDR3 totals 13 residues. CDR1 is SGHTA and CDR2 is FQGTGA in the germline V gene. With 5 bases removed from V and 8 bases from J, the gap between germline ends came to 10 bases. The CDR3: CASSTAGDSPLHF. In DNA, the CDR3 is TGTGCCAGCAGCACCGCAGGGGATTCACCCCTCCACTTT.

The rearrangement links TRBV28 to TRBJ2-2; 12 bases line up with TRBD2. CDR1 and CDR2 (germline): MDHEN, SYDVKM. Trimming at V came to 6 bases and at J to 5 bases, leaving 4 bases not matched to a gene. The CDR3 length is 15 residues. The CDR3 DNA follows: TGTGCCAGCAGCCACCTAGCGGGGGGGACCGGGGAGCTGTTTTTT. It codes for CASSHLAGGTGELFF.

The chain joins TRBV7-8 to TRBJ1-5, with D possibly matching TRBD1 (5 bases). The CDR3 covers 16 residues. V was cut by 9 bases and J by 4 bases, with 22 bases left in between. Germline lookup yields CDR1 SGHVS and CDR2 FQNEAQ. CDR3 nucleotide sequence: TGTGCCAGTAGCCGGAGAGGGGAGCGAAGGAATCAGCCCCAGCATTTT. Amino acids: CASSRRGERRNQPQHF.

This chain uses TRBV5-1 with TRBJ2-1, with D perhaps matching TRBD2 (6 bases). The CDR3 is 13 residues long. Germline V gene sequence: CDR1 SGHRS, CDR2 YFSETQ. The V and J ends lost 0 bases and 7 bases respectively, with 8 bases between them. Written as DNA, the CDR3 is TGCGCCAGCAGCTTGGGCGGGACGAATGAGCAGTTCTTC. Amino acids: CASSLGGTNEQFF.

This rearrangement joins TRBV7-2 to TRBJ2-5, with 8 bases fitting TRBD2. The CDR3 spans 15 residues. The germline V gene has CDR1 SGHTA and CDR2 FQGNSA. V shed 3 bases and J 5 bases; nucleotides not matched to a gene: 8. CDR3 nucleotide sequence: TGTGCCAGCAGCTTTCAAACGGGGGGGCCGGAGACCCAGTACTTC. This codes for CASSFQTGGPETQYF.

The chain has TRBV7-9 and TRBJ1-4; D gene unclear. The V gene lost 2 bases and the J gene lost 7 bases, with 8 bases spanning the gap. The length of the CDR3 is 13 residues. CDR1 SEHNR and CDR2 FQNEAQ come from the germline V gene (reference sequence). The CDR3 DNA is TGTGCCAGCAGCTTATCTGGAGGTGAAAAACTGTTTTTT. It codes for CASSLSGGEKLFF.

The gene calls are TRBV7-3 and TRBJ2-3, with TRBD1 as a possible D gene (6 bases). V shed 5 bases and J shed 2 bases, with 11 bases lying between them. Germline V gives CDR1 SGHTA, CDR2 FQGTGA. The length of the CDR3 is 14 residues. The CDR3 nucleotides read TGTGCCAGCAGCCTAGGACAGATCACAGATACGCAGTATTTT. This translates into CASSLGQITDTQYF.

The CDR3: CASSPTVPVYNEKLFF. The DNA of the CDR3 is TGTGCCAGTAGTCCGACTGTGCCCGTCTATAATGAAAAACTGTTTTTT. The chain combines TRBV19 with TRBJ1-4; D is uncertain. In germline, CDR1 is LNHDA, CDR2 SQIVND (reference sequence). V lost 5 bases and J lost 4, with 17 bases in between. The CDR3 sequence is 16 residues long.